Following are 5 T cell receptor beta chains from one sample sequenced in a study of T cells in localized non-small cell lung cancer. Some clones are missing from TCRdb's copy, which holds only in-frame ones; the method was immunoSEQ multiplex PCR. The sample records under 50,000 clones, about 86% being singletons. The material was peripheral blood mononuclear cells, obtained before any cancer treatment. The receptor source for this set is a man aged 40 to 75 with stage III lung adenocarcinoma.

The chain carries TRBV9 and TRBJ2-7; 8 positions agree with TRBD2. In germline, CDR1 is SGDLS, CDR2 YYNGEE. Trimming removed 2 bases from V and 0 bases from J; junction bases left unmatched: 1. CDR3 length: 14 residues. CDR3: CASSVTSASYEQYF. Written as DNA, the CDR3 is TGTGCCAGCAGCGTGACTAGCGCCTCCTACGAGCAGTACTTC.

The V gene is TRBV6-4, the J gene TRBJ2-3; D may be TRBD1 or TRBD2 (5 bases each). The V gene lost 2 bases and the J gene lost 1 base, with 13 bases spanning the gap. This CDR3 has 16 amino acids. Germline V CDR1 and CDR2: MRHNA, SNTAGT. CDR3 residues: CASSDGDDFGTDTQYF. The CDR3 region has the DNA TGTGCCAGCAGTGACGGGGACGACTTTGGCACAGATACGCAGTATTTT.

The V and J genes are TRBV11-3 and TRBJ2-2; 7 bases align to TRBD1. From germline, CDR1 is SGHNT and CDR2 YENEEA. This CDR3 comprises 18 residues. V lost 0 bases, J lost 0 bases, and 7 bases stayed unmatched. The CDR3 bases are TGTGCCAGCAGCTTAGATCCACAGGGGACCTCGAACACCGGGGAGCTGTTTTTT. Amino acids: CASSLDPQGTSNTGELFF.

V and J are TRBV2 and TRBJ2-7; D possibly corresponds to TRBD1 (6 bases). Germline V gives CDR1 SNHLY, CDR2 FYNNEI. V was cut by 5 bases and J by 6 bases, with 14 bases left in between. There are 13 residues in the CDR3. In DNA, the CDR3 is TGTGCCAGCAGTTTACAGGGAATGGGCGAGCAGTACTTC. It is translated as CASSLQGMGEQYF. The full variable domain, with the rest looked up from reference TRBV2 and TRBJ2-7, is EPEVTQTPSHQVTQMGQEVILRCVPISNHLYFYWYRQILGQKVEFLVSFYNNEISEKSEIFDDQFSVERPDGSNFTLKIRSTKLEDSAMYFCASSLQGMGEQYFGPGTRLTVT.

In DNA, the CDR3 is TGTGCCAGCAGTGAAGCGGGACCGCTCTACGAGCAGTACTTC. Translating it yields CASSEAGPLYEQYF. V is TRBV2 and J is TRBJ2-7; D may correspond to TRBD1 or TRBD2 (5 bases each). Deletions cut 0 bases from V and 3 bases from J, with 9 bases between. The CDR3 has 14 amino acids. Per germline, CDR1 SNHLY and CDR2 FYNNEI.